The next 15 T cell receptor beta chains were all read from a single sample in a study of cytomegalovirus exposure and HLA in healthy donors. Measured with immunoSEQ multiplex PCR; TCRdb has only the in-frame clones, and not every one. The sample holds approximately 170,000 clones, around 84% seen once. The sample consisted of PBMCs. These receptors originate from a young man in good health and CMV-seropositive.

The J gene is TRBJ1-1, the V gene TRBV18, with D perhaps TRBD1 (6 bases). Germline V gene lookup returns CDR1 KGHSH and CDR2 LQKENI. V shed 1 base and J shed 7 bases, with 13 bases lying between them. This CDR3 has 14 amino acids. In DNA, the CDR3 is TGTGCCAGCTCACCACGGGACAATCCCAATGAAGCTTTCTTT. Translated, it gives CASSPRDNPNEAFF.

The V and J genes are TRBV18 and TRBJ1-5, with a weak D call TRBD1 (5 bases). From germline, CDR1 is KGHSH and CDR2 LQKENI. The CDR3 length is 16 residues. The germline V and J ends were trimmed by 3 bases and 3 bases, with 15 bases remaining between them. The CDR3 DNA reads as TGTGCCAGCTCACCGGGGGGTAGGGAATACAATCAGCCCCAGCATTTT. Its translation: CASSPGGREYNQPQHF.

The chain couples TRBV7-9 to TRBJ2-7; 7 nucleotides line up with TRBD1. The CDR3 runs 16 residues. Per the germline V gene, CDR1 is SEHNR and CDR2 is FQNEAQ (reference sequence). V lost 4 bases, J lost 3 bases, and 12 bases stayed unmatched. CDR3 residues: CASSSSNRGPLYEQYF. In DNA, the CDR3 is TGTGCCAGCAGCTCCAGTAACAGGGGACCCCTCTACGAGCAGTACTTC. Full variable domain (remainder filled in from reference TRBV7-9 and TRBJ2-7): DTGVSQNPRHKITKRGQNVTFRCDPISEHNRLYWYRQTLGQGPEFLTYFQNEAQLEKSRLLSDRFSAERPKGSFSTLEIQRTEQGDSAMYLCASSSSNRGPLYEQYFGPGTRLTVT.

V and J are TRBV7-3 and TRBJ2-3; no reliable D call. Per germline, CDR1 SGHTA and CDR2 FQGTGA. The CDR3 is 12 amino acids. Trimming took 5 bases from V and 6 from J, leaving 9 bases between them. Here the CDR3 reads CASSLSGDTQYF. CDR3 nucleotides: TGTGCCAGCAGCCTCTCCGGGGATACGCAGTATTTT.

The chain uses TRBV7-8 and TRBJ1-3, with TRBD1 matching over 9 bases. Germline V gene lookup returns CDR1 SGHVS and CDR2 FQNEAQ. The CDR3 is 14 amino acids. The trim removed 5 bases at V and 7 bases at J, leaving 6 bases unmatched. The CDR3 sequence is CASSLVDRGNTIYF. The CDR3 DNA is TGTGCCAGCAGCCTGGTCGACAGGGGGAACACCATATATTTT.

The chain combines TRBV13 with TRBJ2-2, with 8 bases lining up with TRBD1. CDR3 length equals 14 residues. J lost 8 bases, V lost 6 bases, and 8 bases had no gene match. Germline CDR1 is PRHDT and CDR2 is FYEKMQ (reference sequence). CDR3 coding DNA: TGTGCCAGCAGTTCGGGACAGGTTATTGGGGAGCTGTTTTTT. It yields the protein CASSSGQVIGELFF.

This clone was recorded a few times. The junction departs from germline at one end; a sequencing error may be responsible. The chain joins TRBV5-6 to TRBJ2-4; TRBD2 is a possible D gene (5 bases). CDR1 and CDR2 (germline): SGHDT, YYEEEE. The CDR3 has 12 amino acids. This CDR3 reads CASSLGRTPGLF. As DNA, the CDR3 is TGTGCCAGCAGCTTGGGGCGGACTCCGGGCCTCTTC.

The chain is built from TRBV18 and TRBJ2-1; 11 bases fit TRBD2. From germline, CDR1 is KGHSH and CDR2 LQKENI. There are 16 residues in the CDR3. Germline trimming cut 2 bases from V and 0 bases from J; bases unmatched to any gene: 0. The DNA for the CDR3 is TGTGCCAGCTCACCAACTAGCGGGAGCTCCTACAATGAGCAGTTCTTC. Protein sequence: CASSPTSGSSYNEQFF.

J is TRBJ1-1 and V is TRBV7-9; the match to TRBD1 covers 7 bases. V gave up 4 bases and J gave up 1 base; unmatched junction bases: 3. Germline V gene data show CDR1 as SEHNR and CDR2 as FQNEAQ (reference sequence). This CDR3 has 14 amino acids. For the CDR3, the DNA is TGTGCCAGCAGCTCAGGGGGGACGAACACTGAAGCTTTCTTT. Amino acids: CASSSGGTNTEAFF.

The chain has TRBV5-1 and TRBJ1-2; possibly TRBD1 for D (5 bases). The CDR3 contains 16 residues. The V gene lost 4 bases and the J gene lost 3 bases, with 19 bases spanning the gap. CDR1 is SGHRS and CDR2 is YFSETQ in the germline V gene. The CDR3, as DNA: TGCGCCAGCAGCAGCCCTTCCGACAGCACCTACTATGGCTACACCTTC. Translation: CASSSPSDSTYYGYTF.

The chain carries TRBV15 and TRBJ1-2; perhaps TRBD1 as D (5 bases). The V gene's germline CDR1 is LNHNV and CDR2 YYDKDF (reference sequence). The CDR3 has 18 amino acids. The V and J ends lost 5 bases and 4 bases respectively, with 26 bases between them. The CDR3 loop is CATSSSGQGGQARYGYTF. The DNA for the CDR3 is TGTGCCACCAGCTCGAGTGGGCAGGGAGGCCAAGCTCGCTATGGCTACACCTTC.

This chain connects TRBV18 to TRBJ2-3; 15 nucleotides line up with TRBD2. CDR3 size: 18 residues. The trim removed 6 bases at V and 0 bases at J, leaving 7 bases unmatched. Germline assignment: CDR1 KGHSH and CDR2 LQKENI. As DNA, the CDR3 is TGTGCCAGCTCCCTCGGACTAGCGGGGGGGACTAGCACAGATACGCAGTATTTT. Encoded protein: CASSLGLAGGTSTDTQYF.

DNA of the CDR3: TGTGCCAGCCACCCGGGTAGCTCTGGGGCCAACGTCCTGACTTTC. Translated: CASHPGSSGANVLTF. The gene calls are TRBV27 and TRBJ2-6; D is unresolved. CDR1 MNHEY and CDR2 SMNVEV come from the germline V gene (reference sequence). This CDR3 has 15 residues. Trimming shortened V by 8 bases and J by 0 bases, and 11 bases separated the two germline ends.

This rearrangement joins TRBV4-2 to TRBJ1-5; weak D call: TRBD1 (6 bases). Trimming took 6 bases from V and 6 from J, leaving 12 bases between them. Per germline, CDR1 LGHNA and CDR2 YNFKEQ. This CDR3 contains 13 residues. CDR3 protein: CASSARGSQPQHF. For the CDR3, the DNA is TGTGCCAGCAGTGCCAGGGGTAGTCAGCCCCAGCATTTT.

V usage is TRBV7-6 and J usage is TRBJ2-1; 7 bases are shared with TRBD2. The CDR3 has 19 residues. Germline-derived CDR1 and CDR2 are SGHVS and FNYEAQ. Unmatched junction bases numbered 11, after V lost 0 bases and J lost 0 bases. The DNA of the CDR3 is TGTGCCAGCAGCTTAGCGTCCTATGCCGGGGGGATCTCCTACAATGAGCAGTTCTTC. It codes for CASSLASYAGGISYNEQFF.